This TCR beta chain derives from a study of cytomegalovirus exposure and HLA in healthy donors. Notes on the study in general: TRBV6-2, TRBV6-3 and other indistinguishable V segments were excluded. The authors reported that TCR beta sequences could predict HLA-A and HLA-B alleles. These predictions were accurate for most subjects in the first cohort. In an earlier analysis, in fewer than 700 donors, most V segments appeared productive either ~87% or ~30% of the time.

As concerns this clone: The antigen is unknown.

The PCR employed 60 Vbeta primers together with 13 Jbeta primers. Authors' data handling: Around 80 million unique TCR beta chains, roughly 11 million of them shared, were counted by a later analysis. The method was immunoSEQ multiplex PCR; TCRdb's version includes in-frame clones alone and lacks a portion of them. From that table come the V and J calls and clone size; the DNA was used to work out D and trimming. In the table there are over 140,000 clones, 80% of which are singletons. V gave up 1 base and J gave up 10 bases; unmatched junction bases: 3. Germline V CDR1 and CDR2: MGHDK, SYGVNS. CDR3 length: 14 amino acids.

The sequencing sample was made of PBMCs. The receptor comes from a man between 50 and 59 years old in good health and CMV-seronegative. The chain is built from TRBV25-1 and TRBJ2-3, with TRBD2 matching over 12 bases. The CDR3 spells CASSESTSGSPQYF. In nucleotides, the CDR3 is TGTGCCAGCAGTGAATCGACTAGCGGGAGCCCGCAGTATTTT.